A selection of T cell receptor beta chains follows, all from one sample in a study of cytomegalovirus exposure and HLA in healthy donors. The protocol was immunoSEQ multiplex PCR, while the TCRdb copy is restricted to in-frame clones and leaves out a portion. The repertoire has about 84,000 clones, roughly 64% of them found once; the top ten carry 15%. Specimen: PBMCs. These receptors originate from a woman between 40 and 50 years old in good health and CMV-seropositive. CDR3s include the opening cysteine and the closing phenylalanine or tryptophan. The order of the fields is V gene, D gene, J gene, clone size, CDR3 DNA, CDR3 protein. D genes are given only for firm matches. Only part of the rows carry a size: once, few, many, or a class if the clone is expanded.

V: TRBV11-2
D: TRBD1
J: TRBJ1-1
size: NA
DNA: TGTGCCAGCAGCAAGGGACAGTCTGGCACTGAAGCTTTCTTT
CDR3: CASSKGQSGTEAFF

V: TRBV4-3
D: TRBD2
J: TRBJ2-7
size: once
DNA: TGCGCCAGCAGCCGCGGGGGGGAGTACGAGCAGTACTTC
CDR3: CASSRGGEYEQYF

V: TRBV28
D: TRBD1
J: TRBJ1-1
size: once
DNA: TGTGCCAGCAGCTTCCTGACAGGGGTCCCTGAAGCTTTCTTT
CDR3: CASSFLTGVPEAFF

V: TRBV5-6
D: TRBD1
J: TRBJ1-1
size: NA
DNA: TGTGCCAGCAGCTTGGGACACAGGGGGCAGACTGAAGCTTTCTTT
CDR3: CASSLGHRGQTEAFF

V: TRBV5-1
D: TRBD2
J: TRBJ2-7
size: NA
DNA: TGCGCCAGCAGCCCAACCCCAGGACTAGTCTACGAGCAGTACTTC
CDR3: CASSPTPGLVYEQYF

V: TRBV5-4
D: NA
J: TRBJ1-3
size: NA
DNA: TGTGCCAGCAGCCCCAGGGCCAATTCTGGAAACACCATATATTTT
CDR3: CASSPRANSGNTIYF

V: TRBV29-1
D: TRBD2
J: TRBJ2-1
size: NA
DNA: TGCAGCACGGCCGGGGGACTAGCGGGCGCGGAGCAGTTCTTC
CDR3: CSTAGGLAGAEQFF

V: TRBV5-1
D: NA
J: TRBJ1-4
size: NA
DNA: TGCGCCAGCAGCGTACAGGGTGGCTTTAATGAAAAACTGTTTTTT
CDR3: CASSVQGGFNEKLFF

V: TRBV9
D: TRBD2
J: TRBJ2-2
size: NA
DNA: TGTGCCAGCAGCCAAGGGGGGGGAGCGGGAGTAATCGGGGAGCTGTTTTTT
CDR3: CASSQGGGAGVIGELFF

V: TRBV4-3
D: TRBD2
J: TRBJ2-1
size: NA
DNA: TGCGCCAGCAGCCAAAGACTAGCGGACTCCTACAATGAGCAGTTCTTC
CDR3: CASSQRLADSYNEQFF

V: TRBV5-1
D: NA
J: TRBJ2-1
size: few
DNA: TGCGCCAGCAGCTCAGGGGTTGGATCCTACAATGAGCAGTTCTTC
CDR3: CASSSGVGSYNEQFF

V: TRBV19
D: TRBD1
J: TRBJ2-7
size: NA
DNA: TGTGCCAGTAGTGTCACAGGGGGTGGTAACGAGCAGTACTTC
CDR3: CASSVTGGGNEQYF

V: TRBV6-5
D: NA
J: TRBJ2-2
size: NA
DNA: TGTGCCAGCAGTTATTTGATGACAGCGAACACCGGGGAGCTGTTTTTT
CDR3: CASSYLMTANTGELFF